This entry lists 24 T cell receptor beta chains sequenced from one sample in a study of blood T cell repertoires in COVID-19. Data came from immunoSEQ multiplex PCR; TCRdb stores just in-frame clones and leaves some out. This table holds 130,000 or so clones, about 90% found once. The sequenced sample consisted of peripheral blood. The source is a woman in her sixties with acute or convalescent COVID-19.

The chain couples TRBV6-5 to TRBJ2-1; D is undetermined. CDR3 size: 11 residues. Germline V lookup: CDR1 MNHEY, CDR2 SVGAGI. Trimming took off 6 bases at V and 4 bases at J, with 4 bases between the two ends. The CDR3 region has the DNA TGTGCCAGCAGACAATACAATGAGCAGTTCTTC. Amino acid sequence: CASRQYNEQFF.

This clone has more than one count but fewer than ten. The chain recombines TRBV2 with TRBJ2-7; 10 nucleotides line up with TRBD1. The CDR3 extends over 18 amino acids. The V gene's germline CDR1 is SNHLY and CDR2 FYNNEI. Trimming removed 5 bases from V and 1 base from J; junction bases left unmatched: 14. The CDR3 region has the DNA TGTGCCAGCAGTATACCGGGACAGGGGATTTTTATGTCCTACGAGCAGTACTTC. Translating gives CASSIPGQGIFMSYEQYF. The complete variable domain, with remaining parts taken from reference TRBV2 and TRBJ2-7, reads EPEVTQTPSHQVTQMGQEVILRCVPISNHLYFYWYRQILGQKVEFLVSFYNNEISEKSEIFDDQFSVERPDGSNFTLKIRSTKLEDSAMYFCASSIPGQGIFMSYEQYFGPGTRLTVT.

Only a few counts were recorded for this clone. This chain uses TRBV24-1 with TRBJ2-1; D remains unclear. The germline V gene encodes CDR1 KGHDR and CDR2 SFDVKD. Trimming pared 9 bases from V and 4 bases from J, leaving 9 bases between. The CDR3 is 12 amino acids. The CDR3 reads CATSEEYNEQFF. In nucleotides, the CDR3 is TGTGCCACCTCAGAGGAGTACAATGAGCAGTTCTTC.

The J gene is TRBJ2-7, the V gene TRBV6-2 or TRBV6-3, with D uncertain. V was trimmed by 6 bases and J by 2 bases, leaving 14 bases between them. Germline lookup yields CDR1 MNHEY and CDR2 SVGEGT. This CDR3 has 14 residues. CDR3 in DNA: TGTGCCAGCAGCACTGTAATCGCTACCTACGAGCAGTACTTC. It specifies CASSTVIATYEQYF.

The V gene is TRBV9, the J gene TRBJ2-2; 8 nucleotides match TRBD2. CDR3 size: 19 residues. CDR1 is SGDLS and CDR2 is YYNGEE in the germline V gene. The V gene end was trimmed by 3 bases and the J gene end by 3 bases; junction bases not matched to a gene: 16. CDR3 bases: TGTGCCAGCAGCGCCATCAGCTGGATAGCGGGGCGCGACACCGGGGAGCTGTTTTTT. Translated, it gives CASSAISWIAGRDTGELFF.

This clone showed up just once. This sequence joins TRBV7-2 and TRBJ2-5; possibly TRBD1 for D (8 bases). There are 17 residues in the CDR3. V gave up 5 bases and J gave up 5 bases, with 24 bases separating them. Looked up from germline, CDR1 is SGHTA and CDR2 is FQGNSA. The CDR3 reads CASSLMGEGQGGETQYF. The DNA for the CDR3 is TGTGCCAGCAGCCTAATGGGTGAAGGACAGGGAGGGGAGACCCAGTACTTC.

This chain links TRBV5-6 with TRBJ1-3; possible D gene TRBD1, 6 bases. Germline-derived CDR1 and CDR2 are SGHDT and YYEEEE. This CDR3 spans 13 amino acids. V was shortened by 2 bases and J by 9 bases, with 12 bases between the two germline ends. The CDR3 DNA follows: TGTGCCAGCAGCTTCTGGGAAGGGGGCACCATATATTTT. Amino acids: CASSFWEGGTIYF.

V gene TRBV5-5 combines with J gene TRBJ1-2; D is undetermined. CDR3 length equals 11 residues. The V end lost 2 bases, the J end lost 7 bases, and 6 bases lay between the germline ends. Germline-derived CDR1 and CDR2 are SGHKS and YYEKEE (reference sequence). CDR3 region: CASSLEAGYTF. Written as DNA, the CDR3 is TGTGCCAGCAGCTTAGAGGCTGGCTACACCTTC.

This clone was observed a single time. The chain couples TRBV9 to TRBJ1-1, with TRBD1 matching over 8 bases. Germline CDR1 SGDLS, CDR2 YYNGEE. After removal of 3 bases from V and 1 base from J, the junction contained 2 bases not matched to a gene. The CDR3 spans 14 residues. The CDR3 DNA reads as TGTGCCAGCAGCGCAGGGGGCCAGAACACTGAAGCTTTCTTT. Translating gives CASSAGGQNTEAFF.

This chain connects TRBV4-3 to TRBJ1-1, with a tentative D call TRBD1 (5 bases). Deletions cut 0 bases from V and 6 bases from J, with 11 bases between. Per the germline V gene, CDR1 is LGHNA and CDR2 is YSLEER. This CDR3 has 14 amino acids. CDR3 sequence: CASSQETDTPEAFF. CDR3 nucleotide sequence: TGCGCCAGCAGCCAAGAAACGGACACCCCTGAAGCTTTCTTT.

V is TRBV30 and J is TRBJ1-2; the match to TRBD1 covers 7 bases. This CDR3 has 14 residues. Germline V gives CDR1 GTSNPN, CDR2 SVGIG (reference sequence). Unmatched junction bases numbered 6, after V lost 0 bases and J lost 5 bases. CDR3 sequence (DNA): TGTGCCTGGAGTGTACGGGCAGGGGGGTATGGCTACACCTTC. Translating gives CAWSVRAGGYGYTF.

The rearrangement links TRBV6-6 to TRBJ1-2; possibly TRBD1 for D (5 bases). The CDR3 is 14 residues long. Deletions cut 7 bases from V and 6 bases from J, with 18 bases between. The V gene's germline CDR1 is MNHNY and CDR2 SVGAGI (reference sequence). Here the CDR3 DNA reads TGTGCCAGCACCCCGGAGGGGACGAGGAATGGCTACACCTTC. Translation: CASTPEGTRNGYTF.

This sequence joins TRBV4-3 and TRBJ2-5, with 11 bases matching TRBD2. After removal of 4 bases from V and 2 bases from J, the junction contained 6 bases not matched to a gene. Germline CDR1 is LGHNA and CDR2 is YSLEER. The CDR3 is made up of 16 amino acids. The chain's CDR3 is CASSRTVAGGQETQYF. CDR3 in DNA: TGCGCCAGCAGCCGAACCGTAGCGGGGGGGCAAGAGACCCAGTACTTC.

The J gene is TRBJ2-7, the V gene TRBV5-1; TRBD1 is a possible D gene (8 bases). The germline V gene encodes CDR1 SGHRS and CDR2 YFSETQ. The CDR3 has 16 residues. The germline V and J ends were trimmed by 3 bases and 1 base, with 17 bases remaining between them. The CDR3 here is CASSSLTGGGSYEQYF. DNA for the CDR3: TGCGCCAGCAGCTCCCTCACAGGGGGGGGTTCCTACGAGCAGTACTTC.

The rearrangement joins TRBV7-9 to TRBJ2-1, with TRBD1 as a possible D gene (5 bases). The CDR3 contains 16 residues. V dropped 4 bases and J dropped 4 bases, with 17 bases sitting between them. The germline CDR1 and CDR2 sequences are SEHNR and FQNEAQ (reference sequence). CDR3 sequence (DNA): TGTGCCAGCAGCTCCCAGGGTCAAAGAAATTACAATGAGCAGTTCTTC. Its protein product is CASSSQGQRNYNEQFF.

V and J are TRBV5-4 and TRBJ1-2; D gene uncertain. Trimming stripped 4 bases from V and 6 bases from J, with 16 bases between. CDR3 length: 14 residues. CDR1 and CDR2 (germline): SGHNT, YYREEE (reference sequence). The CDR3 DNA reads TGTGCCAGCAGCCTTGGGTGGGGAGGGAATGGCTACACCTTC. As protein: CASSLGWGGNGYTF.

The chain is built from TRBV24-1 and TRBJ1-6, with a possible D match to TRBD1 (6 bases). Germline V lookup: CDR1 KGHDR, CDR2 SFDVKD. This CDR3 has 14 amino acids. The V and J ends lost 4 bases and 4 bases respectively, with 7 bases between them. The CDR3 loop is CATSEGAYNSPLHF. CDR3 bases: TGTGCCACCAGTGAGGGGGCGTATAATTCACCCCTCCACTTT.

The gene calls are TRBV5-1 and TRBJ2-5; 12 bases align to TRBD2. The CDR3 consists of 16 residues. After removal of 1 base from V and 5 bases from J, the junction contained 6 bases not matched to a gene. Germline values: CDR1 SGHRS, CDR2 YFSETQ. The CDR3 loop reads CASSLSPSGGAETQYF. CDR3 nucleotides: TGCGCCAGCAGCTTGTCGCCTAGCGGGGGGGCGGAGACCCAGTACTTC. The variable domain in full, with the rest retrieved from reference TRBV5-1 and TRBJ2-5, is KAGVTQTPRYLIKTRGQQVTLSCSPISGHRSVSWYQQTPGQGLQFLFEYFSETQRNKGNFPGRFSGRQFSNSRSEMNVSTLELGDSALYLCASSLSPSGGAETQYFGPGTRLLVL.

The gene calls are TRBV4-2 and TRBJ1-1; D gene unclear. CDR1 is LGHNA, CDR2 YNFKEQ, per germline. The CDR3 consists of 14 residues. Trimming stripped 9 bases from V and 0 bases from J, with 14 bases between. The CDR3 nucleotides read TGTGCCAGTCAGCCGCAGGCTATGAACACTGAAGCTTTCTTT. It encodes CASQPQAMNTEAFF.

The chain recombines TRBV6-5 with TRBJ2-5; D perhaps matches TRBD2 (5 bases). Trimming left V 2 bases short and J 1 base short, with 8 bases between. This CDR3 is built from 14 residues. Germline CDR1 is MNHEY and CDR2 is SVGAGI. CDR3 nucleotide sequence: TGTGCCAGCAGTTACCAGCGGAGCCAAGAGACCCAGTACTTC. Protein sequence: CASSYQRSQETQYF.

V usage is TRBV7-9 and J usage is TRBJ2-5; 9 bases agree with TRBD1. CDR1 and CDR2 from the germline V gene are SEHNR and FQNEAQ (reference sequence). The CDR3 is 14 amino acids. The ends lost 5 bases at V and 4 bases at J; junction bases unmatched: 5. The CDR3 loop reads CASSVRTGAETQYF. The CDR3 DNA follows: TGTGCCAGCAGCGTCCGGACAGGGGCAGAGACCCAGTACTTC.

The chain uses TRBV19 and TRBJ2-7; 11 nucleotides line up with TRBD2. CDR1 LNHDA and CDR2 SQIVND come from the germline V gene (reference sequence). The V and J ends lost 5 bases and 0 bases, in that order; junction bases with no gene match: 6. The CDR3 consists of 16 residues. CDR3 sequence reads: CASSRLAGGHSYEQYF. The CDR3, as DNA: TGTGCCAGTAGTCGTCTAGCGGGGGGCCACTCCTACGAGCAGTACTTC.

This clone came up once. The chain combines TRBV7-9 with TRBJ1-2; no firm D call. Deletions cut 1 base from V and 4 bases from J, with 7 bases between. The CDR3 runs to 13 residues. Per germline, CDR1 SEHNR and CDR2 FQNEAQ (reference sequence). CDR3 DNA: TGTGCCAGCAGCTTAGTGGCGGCCTATGGCTACACCTTC. As protein: CASSLVAAYGYTF. The full variable domain, rest sourced from reference TRBV7-9 and TRBJ1-2, is DTGVSQNPRHKITKRGQNVTFRCDPISEHNRLYWYRQTLGQGPEFLTYFQNEAQLEKSRLLSDRFSAERPKGSFSTLEIQRTEQGDSAMYLCASSLVAAYGYTFGSGTRLTVV.

This clone has only a few counts. CDR3 amino acids: CASSQAGLAGGRSYNEQFF. DNA of the CDR3: TGTGCCAGCAGCCAGGCGGGACTAGCGGGGGGACGCTCCTACAATGAGCAGTTCTTC. The chain is built from TRBV14 and TRBJ2-1; 15 positions agree with TRBD2. CDR1 SGHDN and CDR2 FVKESK come from the germline V gene. The junction had 6 bases not matched to a gene; V was cut back by 3 bases and J by 0 bases. The CDR3 has 19 amino acids.